This T cell receptor (beta chain) is from a study of T cells in Graves' hyperthyroidism and ophthalmopathy. A few counts support this clonotype. No antigen is known for it. RNA transcripts gave rise to amplified TCR beta CDR3 regions. HTBI primers were the set used in a first-round RT-PCR of the TCR CDR3. TCRdb passed the multiplex PCR reads through MiXCR, listing each CDR3 protein once. The sample lists 500,000 to 650,000 distinct CDR3 sequences, 46% seen once, with about 45% in the top ten. Regarding the study as a whole: It was a median about 6.5 months before onset that the model predicted ophthalmopathy.

Trimming left V 2 bases short and J 3 bases short, with 16 bases between. Germline V CDR1 and CDR2: SEHNR, FQNEAQ (reference sequence). The CDR3 runs 16 residues. The sequence came from an adult woman with Graves' disease, either hyperthyroidism or ophthalmopathy (not recorded which). The sample taken for sequencing was peripheral blood or thyroid tissue (not recorded which). This chain connects TRBV7-9 to TRBJ1-1; tentatively, D is TRBD1 (6 bases). This CDR3 reads CASSLTGAGGHTEAFF. CDR3 DNA sequence: TGTGCCAGCAGCTTAACCGGTGCCGGGGGGCACACTGAAGCTTTCTTT.